This T cell receptor beta chain was documented in a study of molecular identifiers for immune sequencing clone quantification. The CDR3 has 18 residues. CDR1 is LGHNA and CDR2 is YNFKEQ in the germline V gene. V shed 4 bases and J shed 4 bases, with 22 bases lying between them. One entry per CDR3 protein results from TCRdb running MiXCR on the PCR reads. This table has around 480,000 distinct CDR3 sequences, about a fifth appearing once. The receptor was isolated from a human donor in good health. Some libraries in this study had Jurkat cell RNA spiked in. Source material: naive CD8+ T cells from blood, with Jurkat cell RNA spiked in. Described subset: FACS-sorted CD8+CD4-CCR7+CD45RA+ naive T cells. The J gene is TRBJ2-2, the V gene TRBV4-2; D perhaps matches TRBD2 (6 bases). The CDR3 protein is CASSRPRETGVGTGELFF. CDR3 DNA: TGTGCCAGCAGCCGGCCTAGGGAAACGGGAGTAGGCACCGGGGAGCTGTTTTTT.